This T cell receptor beta chain came from a study of cytomegalovirus exposure and HLA in healthy donors. About the research overall: The roughly 130 validation repertoires used the same platform as the approximately 670 first-cohort repertoires (as reported by a later analysis). Study-wide points: As confirmed in vitro, three CMV-associated chains were specific for CMV antigens. According to a subsequent analysis, TCR clusters identified in the first cohort showed a tendency to co-occur across the roughly 130 validation repertoires. Accounts indicate the classifier identified cytomegalovirus status with strong specificity and sensitivity.

Method: immunoSEQ multiplex PCR; TCRdb's copy keeps in-frame clones and lacks some. The table has 99,000 or so clones, 85% to 90% seen once. Turning to this clone: What it recognizes is unknown.

Sequencing used PBMCs. The clonotype originates from a young woman in good health and CMV-seropositive.

This CDR3 is CASSTPDRGHNEQFF. DNA of the CDR3: TGTGCCAGCAGTACCCCGGACAGGGGTCACAATGAGCAGTTCTTC. V is TRBV27 and J is TRBJ2-1, with 9 bases that match TRBD1. CDR1 is MNHEY, CDR2 SMNVEV, per germline (reference sequence). The CDR3 contains 15 residues. After removal of 5 bases from V and 5 bases from J, the junction contained 7 bases not matched to a gene.